These 18 T cell receptor beta chains came from one sample sequenced in a study of cytomegalovirus exposure and HLA in healthy donors. The PCR had 60 Vbeta and 13 Jbeta primers. This table comes from immunoSEQ multiplex PCR, and its TCRdb copy is limited to in-frame clones, with some not included. The sample consists of more than 65,000 clones, roughly two thirds of them appearing once. The source material was PBMCs. The source of these receptors is a woman between 50 and 59 years old in good health and CMV-seropositive.

The chain couples TRBV5-1 to TRBJ2-7, with 8 bases matching TRBD1. J lost 0 bases, V lost 2 bases, and 4 bases had no gene match. Germline V gene lookup returns CDR1 SGHRS and CDR2 YFSETQ. CDR3 size: 15 residues. CDR3 loop: CASSFGQGSSYEQYV. Written as DNA, the CDR3 is TGCGCCAGCAGCTTCGGACAGGGAAGCTCCTACGAGCAGTACGTC.

Here the CDR3 DNA reads TGTGCCAGCCGGGGGGCAGTTACTAGCAATCAGCCCCAGCATTTT. Protein sequence: CASRGAVTSNQPQHF. The chain has TRBV19 and TRBJ1-5, with D tentatively TRBD1 (6 bases). Germline V lookup: CDR1 LNHDA, CDR2 SQIVND (reference sequence). V lost 9 bases to trimming and J lost 0 bases, with 15 bases between them. This CDR3 contains 15 residues.

The V call is TRBV19, the J call TRBJ1-5, with TRBD1 matching 11 bases. The trim removed 2 bases at V and 9 bases at J, leaving 6 bases unmatched. Germline CDR1 LNHDA, CDR2 SQIVND (reference sequence). This CDR3 comprises 15 residues. The CDR3 here is CASSIMGTGGSPQHF. The CDR3 DNA sequence: TGTGCCAGTAGTATAATGGGGACAGGGGGGTCGCCCCAGCATTTT.

J is TRBJ2-5 and V is TRBV2; 7 bases are a match to TRBD2. The CDR3 is 13 amino acids. Germline CDR1 is SNHLY and CDR2 is FYNNEI. The J segment lost 4 bases and the V segment lost 8 bases, leaving 7 bases of the junction unmatched. The CDR3: CASQLATGETQYF. In DNA, the CDR3 is TGTGCCAGCCAACTAGCGACGGGAGAGACCCAGTACTTC.

There are a few counts of this clone. This chain links TRBV15 with TRBJ1-4, with D hard to call. Trimming took off 6 bases at V and 1 base at J, with 12 bases between the two ends. This CDR3 has 15 amino acids. Germline loops: CDR1 LNHNV, CDR2 YYDKDF (reference sequence). CDR3 residues: CATSMRPRTNEKLFF. The CDR3 nucleotides are TGTGCCACCAGTATGCGGCCGCGAACTAATGAAAAACTGTTTTTT.

The rearrangement links TRBV7-9 to TRBJ1-3; 8 bases map to TRBD1. The CDR3 has 15 residues. Germline V gives CDR1 SEHNR, CDR2 FQNEAQ (reference sequence). V lost 1 base and J lost 8; bases outside the gene matches: 7. The CDR3 loop reads CASSLDRTGLDTIYF. CDR3 DNA: TGTGCCAGCAGCTTAGATCGGACAGGGCTGGACACCATATATTTT. The variable domain in full, completed from reference TRBV7-9 and TRBJ1-3, reads DTGVSQNPRHKITKRGQNVTFRCDPISEHNRLYWYRQTLGQGPEFLTYFQNEAQLEKSRLLSDRFSAERPKGSFSTLEIQRTEQGDSAMYLCASSLDRTGLDTIYFGEGSWLTVV.

The chain uses TRBV7-2 and TRBJ1-5; D is unresolved. This CDR3 region has 13 residues. Germline loops: CDR1 SGHTA, CDR2 FQGNSA. V shed 5 bases and J shed 3 bases, with 8 bases lying between them. CDR3 coding DNA: TGTGCCAGCAGCCTAGACTACAATCAGCCCCAGCATTTT. Protein sequence: CASSLDYNQPQHF. The full variable domain, in which reference TRBV7-2 and TRBJ1-5 provide the parts outside the CDR3, is GAGVSQSPSNKVTEKGKDVELRCDPISGHTALYWYRQSLGQGLEFLIYFQGNSAPDKSGLPSDRFSAERTGGSVSTLTIQRTQQEDSAVYLCASSLDYNQPQHFGDGTRLSIL.

This chain uses TRBV28 with TRBJ2-7; 8 nucleotides agree with TRBD1. Per the germline V gene, CDR1 is MDHEN and CDR2 is SYDVKM. V shed 5 bases, J shed 2 bases, and the junction held 8 bases outside the gene matches. This CDR3 comprises 15 residues. CDR3: CASSQPQGAPYEQYV. In DNA, the CDR3 is TGTGCCAGCAGTCAACCCCAGGGGGCTCCCTACGAGCAGTACGTC.

The rearrangement uses TRBV5-1 and TRBJ2-1; D perhaps matches TRBD1 (6 bases). Germline V CDR1 and CDR2: SGHRS, YFSETQ. The CDR3 spans 14 residues. The V end was cut by 2 bases, the J end by 7 bases, with 13 bases between. CDR3 amino acids: CASSLQGRGNEQFF. Written as DNA, the CDR3 is TGCGCCAGCAGCTTACAGGGTAGGGGTAATGAGCAGTTCTTC.

The V call is TRBV29-1, the J call TRBJ1-4; weak D call: TRBD1 (6 bases). V was trimmed by 4 bases and J by 0 bases, leaving 12 bases between them. In germline, CDR1 is SQVTM, CDR2 ANQGSEA. There are 15 residues in the CDR3. In DNA form, the CDR3 reads TGCAGCGTTGCGGACAGCACTGCAACTAATGAAAAACTGTTTTTT. Translated: CSVADSTATNEKLFF. Looking up the rest from reference TRBV29-1 and TRBJ1-4 gives the full variable domain: SAVISQKPSRDICQRGTSLTIQCQVDSQVTMMFWYRQQPGQSLTLIATANQGSEATYESGFVIDKFPISRPNLTFSTLTVSNMSPEDSSIYLCSVADSTATNEKLFFGSGTQLSVL.

This clone appeared a few times. V and J are TRBV30 and TRBJ1-4; possibly TRBD1 for D (5 bases). The CDR3 is 14 residues long. The germline CDR1 and CDR2 sequences are GTSNPN and SVGIG (reference sequence). The V and J ends lost 3 bases and 6 bases respectively, with 14 bases between them. The CDR3 DNA follows: TGTGCCTGGAGCCCGTGGGGGGGGGATGAAAAACTGTTTTTT. Its protein product is CAWSPWGGDEKLFF.

This sequence joins TRBV5-3 and TRBJ2-7; the D gene is possibly TRBD2 (6 bases). TRBV5-3 is given ORF status, its function remaining uncertain. The CDR3 is 14 amino acids. V was trimmed by 5 bases and J by 6 bases, leaving 18 bases between them. CDR3 bases: TGTGCCAGAAGTTTCGAGGTAGGAGCGGGCGAGCAGTACTTC. This encodes CARSFEVGAGEQYF.

The chain has TRBV5-4 and TRBJ2-5; TRBD2 matches at 16 bases. The length of the CDR3 is 16 residues. Germline loops: CDR1 SGHNT, CDR2 YYREEE (reference sequence). V dropped 4 bases and J dropped 5; count of bases not matched to a gene: 5. The CDR3, as DNA: TGTGCCAGCAGCCCGGGGACTAGCGGGGGGGCGGAGACCCAGTACTTC. This translates into CASSPGTSGGAETQYF.

In its sample, this clone was seen a few times. The chain is built from TRBV9 and TRBJ2-2; 7 bases align to TRBD2. The V and J ends lost 9 bases and 2 bases, in that order; junction bases with no gene match: 10. The length of the CDR3 is 15 residues. Germline V gives CDR1 SGDLS, CDR2 YYNGEE. CDR3 sequence reads: CATSSSGVNTGELFF. The CDR3, as DNA: TGTGCCACCTCATCCAGCGGGGTTAACACCGGGGAGCTGTTTTTT.

The chain uses TRBV6-5 and TRBJ2-1, with TRBD1 matching 9 bases. The germline V gene encodes CDR1 MNHEY and CDR2 SVGAGI. After removal of 5 bases from V and 6 bases from J, the junction contained 8 bases not matched to a gene. This CDR3 spans 15 amino acids. DNA for the CDR3: TGTGCCAGCAGTCGATCGGGACAGGGCTTCAATGAGCAGTTCTTC. Encoded protein: CASSRSGQGFNEQFF.

This clone has just one count. The gene calls are TRBV6-1 and TRBJ1-1; TRBD1 matches at 8 bases. CDR1 is MNHNS and CDR2 is SASEGT in the germline V gene. V gave up 8 bases and J gave up 3 bases; unmatched junction bases: 11. CDR3 length equals 15 residues. The CDR3 region has the DNA TGTGCCAGCGGACAGGGCCATGAGGAATACACTGAAGCTTTCTTT. Its protein is CASGQGHEEYTEAFF.

The chain couples TRBV5-1 to TRBJ2-3; a weak D match, TRBD2 (6 bases). CDR1 SGHRS and CDR2 YFSETQ come from the germline V gene. V lost 4 bases and J lost 0, with 9 bases in between. The CDR3 has 14 residues. The CDR3 sequence: CASSPGVSTDTQYF. The CDR3 DNA reads TGCGCCAGCAGCCCGGGGGTGAGCACAGATACGCAGTATTTT.

Here the CDR3 DNA reads TGCGCCAGCAGTGACGAACAAACAGGGGACACTGAAGCTTTCTTT. Amino acid sequence: CASSDEQTGDTEAFF. This chain uses TRBV10-1 with TRBJ1-1; 7 bases agree with TRBD1. The germline V gene encodes CDR1 WNHNN and CDR2 SYGVQD (reference sequence). The CDR3 totals 15 residues. The J segment lost 3 bases and the V segment lost 3 bases, leaving 7 bases of the junction unmatched.